This TCR beta chain was profiled in a study of cytomegalovirus exposure and HLA in healthy donors. PCR used 60 Vbeta primers and 13 Jbeta primers. Generated by immunoSEQ multiplex PCR, the TCRdb table keeps only in-frame clones and is missing some. The sample includes around 150,000 clones, roughly 79% of them seen just once. Germline-derived CDR1 and CDR2 are SGHDT and YYEEEE. V lost 6 bases and J 5 bases, leaving 23 bases between the germline ends. The CDR3 is made up of 16 amino acids. This clone was seen just once. The antigen is undetermined. General observations from the study: The investigators catalogued some 150 TCR beta chains as cytomegalovirus-associated.

The receptor was derived from a woman in her 50s in good health and CMV-seronegative. V gene TRBV5-6 combines with J gene TRBJ2-5; weak D call: TRBD1 (6 bases). The material sequenced was PBMCs. CDR3 residues: CASIISGTSREETQYF. CDR3 nucleotides: TGTGCCAGCATCATCTCCGGGACATCAAGGGAGGAGACCCAGTACTTC. Full variable domain (outside the CDR3, taken from reference TRBV5-6 and TRBJ2-5): DAGVTQSPTHLIKTRGQQVTLRCSPKSGHDTVSWYQQALGQGPQFIFQYYEEEERQRGNFPDRFSGHQFPNYSSELNVNALLLGDSALYLCASIISGTSREETQYFGPGTRLLVL.